This T cell receptor beta chain came from a study of T cell responses to AZD1222 COVID-19 vaccine. In the study overall: Combined were second doses at about 4 or about 12 weeks. Study conclusions and caveats: The breadth and depth of Spike-specific TCRs increased once two AZD1222 doses had been given. Seropositive AZD1222 recipients at baseline numbered only 5 to 7.

With respect to this clone: Its specificity is unknown.

The CDR3 is 14 amino acids. Per the germline V gene, CDR1 is DFQATT and CDR2 is SNEGSKA (reference sequence). V lost 3 bases to trimming and J lost 9 bases; unmatched junction nucleotides: 6. Method: immunoSEQ multiplex PCR; TCRdb's copy keeps in-frame clones and lacks some. The data contain some 140,000 clones, over 85% of them singletons. The sequencing here drew on peripheral blood, taken on day 0 of AZD1222 vaccination. The sequence derives from an adult in good health. The V and J genes are TRBV20-1 and TRBJ2-1, with 12 bases matching TRBD2. The CDR3 protein is CSASVLAGGSEQFF. The DNA of the CDR3 is TGCAGTGCTAGTGTCCTAGCGGGGGGGAGTGAGCAGTTCTTC.